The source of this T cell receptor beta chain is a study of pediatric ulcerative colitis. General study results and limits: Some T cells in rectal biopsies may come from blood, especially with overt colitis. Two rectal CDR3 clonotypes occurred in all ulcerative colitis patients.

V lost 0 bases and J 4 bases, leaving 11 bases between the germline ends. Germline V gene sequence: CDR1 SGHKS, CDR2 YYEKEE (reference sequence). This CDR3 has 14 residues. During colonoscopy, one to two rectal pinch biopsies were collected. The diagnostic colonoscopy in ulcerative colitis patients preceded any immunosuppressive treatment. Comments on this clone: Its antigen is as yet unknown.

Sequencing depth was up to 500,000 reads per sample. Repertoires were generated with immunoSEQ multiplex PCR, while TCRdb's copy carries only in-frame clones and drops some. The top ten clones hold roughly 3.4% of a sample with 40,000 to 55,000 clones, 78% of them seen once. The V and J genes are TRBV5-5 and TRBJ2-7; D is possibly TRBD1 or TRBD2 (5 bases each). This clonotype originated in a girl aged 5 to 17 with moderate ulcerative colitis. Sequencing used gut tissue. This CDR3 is CASSLVPGTYEQYF. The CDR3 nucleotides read TGTGCCAGCAGCTTGGTCCCAGGGACGTACGAGCAGTACTTC.